Sequencing of this TCR beta chain was carried out in a study of T cell responses to AZD1222 COVID-19 vaccine. Broader study findings: The sample set comprised mostly white British donors with more females, and clonal diversity was possibly underestimated. There were repertoire samples only from the period after the peak T cell response.

A word on this clone: No antigen is known for it.

The assay was immunoSEQ multiplex PCR, and TCRdb's table has in-frame clones only and misses some. The sample lists fewer than 120,000 clones, roughly 89% occurring once. CDR1 is WNHNN, CDR2 SYGVQD, per germline (reference sequence). Trimming removed 4 bases from V and 3 bases from J; junction bases left unmatched: 1. CDR3 length: 14 residues. This specimen was peripheral blood, taken 28 days after the second AZD1222 dose. This clonotype was obtained from an adult who received the AZD1222 COVID-19 vaccine. The chain uses TRBV10-1 and TRBJ2-7, with TRBD2 identical over 12 bases. CDR3 coding DNA: TGCGCCAGCAGTGCGGGACTAGCGGGCTACGAGCAGTACTTC. It encodes CASSAGLAGYEQYF.